This TCR beta chain was sequenced during a study of early T cells in non-severe SARS-CoV-2 infection. Study information: With bulk RNA from unsorted whole blood as input, sequencing yielded unpaired chains. Overall study results and limits: Using VDJdb, the matching emphasized anti-spike CD8 responses while missing private and CD4 specificities.

Individual cDNA molecules were tagged with unique molecular identifiers, the study reported. Each CDR3 protein gets one entry after TCRdb re-called the 5' RACE reads with MiXCR. Among tens of thousands of distinct CDR3 sequences listed, about 12% were seen once. This CDR3 has 14 residues. The V and J ends lost 0 bases and 4 bases respectively, with 8 bases between them. Germline V gene data show CDR1 as SGDLS and CDR2 as YYNGEE. This clonotype was recorded many times. As yet, its antigen is unknown. The clonotype comes from an adult who was a healthcare worker with PCR-confirmed SARS-CoV-2 infection or an uninfected control (not recorded which). This sequence joins TRBV9 and TRBJ2-1; D remains unclear. The sequenced material came from whole blood. CDR3 protein: CASSVGGSYNEQFF. CDR3 coding DNA: TGTGCCAGCAGCGTAGGGGGATCTTACAATGAGCAGTTCTTC.